This TCR beta chain was identified during a study of monozygotic twins with cystic fibrosis. Study-wide context: Library input was about 3 micrograms of fragmented DNA, with 15 PCR cycles.

Remarks on this clone: Its cognate antigen is unknown.

V was clipped by 0 bases and J by 1 base, with 7 bases between them. This CDR3 contains 14 residues. Germline V gene sequence: CDR1 SGHRS, CDR2 YFSETQ. Overall study findings and caveats: Monozygotic CF twin pairs shared significantly more nucleotide-identical clonotypes than unrelated CF individuals did. The repertoire was suggested to be naive-dominated, clonality median around 0.0095.

TCRdb's table, derived via immunoSEQ multiplex PCR, lists solely in-frame clones and lacks some. This table has 13,000 or so clones, 75% to 90% appearing once. Material for sequencing was blood. The sequence was obtained from a boy aged 10-17 years with cystic fibrosis. V gene TRBV5-1 combines with J gene TRBJ1-1; D is undetermined. Here the CDR3 reads CASSLVGENTEAFF. For the CDR3, the DNA is TGCGCCAGCAGCTTGGTTGGAGAGAACACTGAAGCTTTCTTT.